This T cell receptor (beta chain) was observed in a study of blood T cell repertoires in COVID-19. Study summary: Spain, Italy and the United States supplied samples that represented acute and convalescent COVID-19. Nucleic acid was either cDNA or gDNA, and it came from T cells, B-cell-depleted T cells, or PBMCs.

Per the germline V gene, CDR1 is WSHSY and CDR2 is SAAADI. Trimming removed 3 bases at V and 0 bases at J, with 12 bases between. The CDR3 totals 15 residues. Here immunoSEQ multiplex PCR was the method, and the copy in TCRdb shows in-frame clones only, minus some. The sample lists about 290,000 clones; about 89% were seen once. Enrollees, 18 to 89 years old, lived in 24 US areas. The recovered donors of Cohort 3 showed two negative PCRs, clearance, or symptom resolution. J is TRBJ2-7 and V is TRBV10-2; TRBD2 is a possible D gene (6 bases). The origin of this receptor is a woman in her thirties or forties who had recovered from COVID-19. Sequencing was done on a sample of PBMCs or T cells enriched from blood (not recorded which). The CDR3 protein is CASSDKRRGSYEQYF. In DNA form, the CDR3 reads TGCGCCAGCAGTGACAAAAGGCGGGGCTCCTACGAGCAGTACTTC.